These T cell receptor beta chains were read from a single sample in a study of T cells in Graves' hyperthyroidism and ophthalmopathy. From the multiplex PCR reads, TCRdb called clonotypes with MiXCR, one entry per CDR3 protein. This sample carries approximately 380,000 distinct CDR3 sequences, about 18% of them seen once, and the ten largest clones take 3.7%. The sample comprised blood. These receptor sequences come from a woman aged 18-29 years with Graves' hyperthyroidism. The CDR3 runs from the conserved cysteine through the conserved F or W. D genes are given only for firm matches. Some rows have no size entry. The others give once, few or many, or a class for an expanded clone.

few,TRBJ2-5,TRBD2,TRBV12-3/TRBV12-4,CASSPGLVIYQETQYF,TGTGCCAGCAGTCCAGGACTAGTGATATACCAAGAGACCCAGTACTTC
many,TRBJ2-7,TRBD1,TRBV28,CASSLNLTGGAHYEQYF,TGTGCCAGCAGTTTAAACTTGACAGGGGGTGCCCACTACGAGCAGTACTTC
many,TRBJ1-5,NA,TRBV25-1,CASSAGGGQPQHF,TGTGCCAGCAGTGCCGGTGGGGGCCAGCCCCAGCATTTT
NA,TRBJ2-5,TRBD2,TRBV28,CASSLCWCGRTQETQYF,TGTGCCAGCAGTTTATGCTGGTGCGGGAGGACCCAAGAGACCCAGTACTTC
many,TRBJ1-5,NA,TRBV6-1,CASSGRGQINQPQHF,TGTGCCAGCAGTGGTCGAGGACAGATCAATCAGCCCCAGCATTTT
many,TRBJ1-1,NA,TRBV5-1,CASRYTGILPYEAFF,TGCGCCAGCAGATATACAGGGATTCTTCCGTATGAAGCTTTCTTT
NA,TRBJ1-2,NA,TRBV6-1,CASRSGKGGYTF,TGTGCCAGCAGGTCAGGGAAAGGGGGCTACACCTTC
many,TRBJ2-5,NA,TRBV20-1,CSARLVTRGETQYF,TGCAGTGCTAGACTGGTCACTAGGGGTGAGACCCAGTACTTC
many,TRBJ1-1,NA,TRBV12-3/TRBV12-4,CASSLLGRGAEAFF,TGTGCCAGCAGTTTACTTGGACGCGGCGCTGAAGCTTTCTTT
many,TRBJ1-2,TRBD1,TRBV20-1,CSARITKGGGYTF,TGCAGTGCTAGGATTACTAAAGGGGGCGGGTACACCTTC
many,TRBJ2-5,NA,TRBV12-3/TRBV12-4,CASGTGVRRGKTQYF,TGTGCCAGCGGGACCGGCGTAAGACGAGGGAAGACCCAGTACTTC
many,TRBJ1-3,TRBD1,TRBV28,CASSLSDRELSGNTIYF,TGTGCCAGCAGTTTATCAGACAGGGAACTCTCTGGAAACACCATATATTTT
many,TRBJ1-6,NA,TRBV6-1,CASSEFWGSPLHF,TGTGCCAGCAGTGAGTTTTGGGGTTCACCCCTCCACTTT
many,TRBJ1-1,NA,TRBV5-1,CASKGSELFEAFF,TGCGCCAGCAAGGGCAGCGAACTCTTCGAAGCTTTCTTT
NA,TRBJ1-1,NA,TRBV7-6,CASSLARLEAFF,TGTGCCAGCAGCTTGGCGCGGCTTGAAGCTTTCTTT
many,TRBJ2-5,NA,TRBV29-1,CSARQGRVETQYF,TGCAGCGCTCGACAGGGGAGGGTGGAGACCCAGTACTTC
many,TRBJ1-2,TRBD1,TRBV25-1,CASSDGQGSYGYTF,TGTGCCAGCAGTGACGGACAGGGAAGTTATGGCTACACCTTC
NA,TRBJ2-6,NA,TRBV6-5,CASSYSSAYGANVLTF,TGTGCCAGCAGTTACTCAAGTGCCTATGGGGCCAACGTACTGACTTTC
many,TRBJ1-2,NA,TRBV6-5,CASKGPSGYTF,TGTGCCAGCAAAGGGCCCTCTGGCTACACCTTC
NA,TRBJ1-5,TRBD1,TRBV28,CASSLTGRWPQHF,TGTGCCAGCAGTTTGACAGGGCGTTGGCCCCAGCATTTT
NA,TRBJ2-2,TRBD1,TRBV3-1,CASSHWTGLAGELFF,TGTGCCAGCAGCCATTGGACAGGGTTGGCCGGGGAGCTGTTTTTT
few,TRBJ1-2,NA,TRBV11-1,CASSLGWSDRNYGYTF,TGTGCCAGCAGCTTAGGTTGGTCGGATCGGAACTATGGCTACACCTTC
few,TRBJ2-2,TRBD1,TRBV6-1,CASRGTGGAGELFF,TGTGCCAGCAGAGGGACAGGGGGAGCCGGGGAGCTGTTTTTT
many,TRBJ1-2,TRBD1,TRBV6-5,CASSHETGGRNYGYTF,TGTGCCAGCAGTCACGAAACAGGGGGTAGGAACTATGGCTACACCTTC
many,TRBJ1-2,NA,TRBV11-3,CASSLDRTNPNYGYTF,TGTGCCAGCAGCTTGGACCGGACAAACCCTAACTATGGCTACACCTTC
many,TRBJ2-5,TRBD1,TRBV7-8,CASSLKTGSVQETQYF,TGTGCCAGCAGCTTAAAGACAGGGTCTGTCCAAGAGACCCAGTACTTC
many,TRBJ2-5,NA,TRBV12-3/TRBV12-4,CASSFLVQETQYF,TGTGCCAGCAGTTTTCTGGTGCAAGAGACCCAGTACTTC
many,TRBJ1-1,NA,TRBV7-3,CASSLGRANTEAFF,TGTGCCAGCAGCTTAGGCAGGGCTAACACTGAAGCTTTCTTT
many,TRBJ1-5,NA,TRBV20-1,CSARDPSENNQPQHF,TGCAGTGCTAGAGATCCCAGCGAAAACAATCAGCCCCAGCATTTT
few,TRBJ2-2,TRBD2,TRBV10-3,CAISESGAAGELFF,TGTGCCATCAGTGAGAGCGGGGCCGCCGGGGAGCTGTTTTTT